Reported below is one T cell receptor beta chain. Its antigen is still unknown. The sample belongs to a study of T cell responses to AZD1222 COVID-19 vaccine. Method: immunoSEQ multiplex PCR; TCRdb's copy keeps in-frame clones and lacks some. Found here are 110,000 to 150,000 clones, approximately 93% of them singletons; the top ten hold 0.85% to 0.95%. The V end was cut by 0 bases, the J end by 0 bases, with 9 bases between. The CDR3 runs 16 residues. The germline V gene encodes CDR1 SGHRS and CDR2 YFSETQ. General study findings and limits: Per reports, nearly half of all spike-specific TCRs target regions that are unmutated in variants. Repertoires were obtained only post-peak T cell response.

The TCR comes from an adult in good health. The specimen was peripheral blood, collected on day 0 of MenACWY control vaccination. The V and J genes are TRBV5-1 and TRBJ1-4; D gene ambiguous. In DNA form, the CDR3 reads TGCGCCAGCAGCTTGGGGGGATCTGCAACTAATGAAAAACTGTTTTTT. It is translated as CASSLGGSATNEKLFF. The full variable domain, with the rest looked up from reference TRBV5-1 and TRBJ1-4, is KAGVTQTPRYLIKTRGQQVTLSCSPISGHRSVSWYQQTPGQGLQFLFEYFSETQRNKGNFPGRFSGRQFSNSRSEMNVSTLELGDSALYLCASSLGGSATNEKLFFGSGTQLSVL.